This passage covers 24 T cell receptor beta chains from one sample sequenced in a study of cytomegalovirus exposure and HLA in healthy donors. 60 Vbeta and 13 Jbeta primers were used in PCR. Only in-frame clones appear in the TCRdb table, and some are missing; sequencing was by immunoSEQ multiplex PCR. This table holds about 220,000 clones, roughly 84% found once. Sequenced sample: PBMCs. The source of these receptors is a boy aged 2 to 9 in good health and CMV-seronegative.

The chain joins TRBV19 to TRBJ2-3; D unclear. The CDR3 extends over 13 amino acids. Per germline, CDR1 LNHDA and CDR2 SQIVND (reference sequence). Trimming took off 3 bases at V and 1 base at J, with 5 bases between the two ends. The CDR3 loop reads CASSIPGTDTQYF. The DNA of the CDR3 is TGTGCCAGTAGTATCCCAGGCACAGATACGCAGTATTTT.

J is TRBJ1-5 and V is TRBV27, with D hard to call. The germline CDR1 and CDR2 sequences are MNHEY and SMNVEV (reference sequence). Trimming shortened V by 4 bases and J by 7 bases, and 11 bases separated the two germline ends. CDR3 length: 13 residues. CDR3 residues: CASSYSAGQPQHF. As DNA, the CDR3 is TGTGCCAGCAGTTACTCCGCAGGCCAGCCCCAGCATTTT.

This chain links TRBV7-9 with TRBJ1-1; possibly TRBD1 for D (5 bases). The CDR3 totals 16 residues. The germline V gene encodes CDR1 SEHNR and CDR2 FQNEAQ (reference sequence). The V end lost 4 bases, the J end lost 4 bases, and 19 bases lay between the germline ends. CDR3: CASSSGLEGRSTEAFF. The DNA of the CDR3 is TGTGCCAGCAGCTCGGGGTTGGAGGGACGGTCCACTGAAGCTTTCTTT.

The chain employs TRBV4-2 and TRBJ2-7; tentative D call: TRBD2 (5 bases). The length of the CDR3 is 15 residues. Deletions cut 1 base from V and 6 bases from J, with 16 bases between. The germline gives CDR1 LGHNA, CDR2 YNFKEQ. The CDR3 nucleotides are TGTGCCAGCAGCCAAGTGGCACTAGTAAACGGCGAGCAGTACTTC. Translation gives CASSQVALVNGEQYF.

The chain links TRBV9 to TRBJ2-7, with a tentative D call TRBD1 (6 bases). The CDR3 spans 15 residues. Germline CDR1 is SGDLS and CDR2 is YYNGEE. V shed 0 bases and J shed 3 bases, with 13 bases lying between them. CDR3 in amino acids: CASSVAGAQIYEQYF. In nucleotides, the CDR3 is TGTGCCAGCAGCGTAGCAGGGGCGCAGATCTACGAGCAGTACTTC.

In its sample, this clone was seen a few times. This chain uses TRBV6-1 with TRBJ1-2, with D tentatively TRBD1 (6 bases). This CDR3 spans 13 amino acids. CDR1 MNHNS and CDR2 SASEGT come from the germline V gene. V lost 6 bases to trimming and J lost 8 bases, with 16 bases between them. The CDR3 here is CASSPNRERGYTF. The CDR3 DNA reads TGTGCCAGCAGCCCCAACAGGGAGCGGGGCTACACCTTC.

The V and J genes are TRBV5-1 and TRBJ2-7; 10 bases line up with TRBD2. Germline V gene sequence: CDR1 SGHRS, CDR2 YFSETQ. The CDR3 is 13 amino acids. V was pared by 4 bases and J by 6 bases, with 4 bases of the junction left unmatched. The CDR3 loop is CASSEWTSGEQYF. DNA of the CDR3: TGCGCCAGCAGCGAATGGACTAGCGGCGAGCAGTACTTC.

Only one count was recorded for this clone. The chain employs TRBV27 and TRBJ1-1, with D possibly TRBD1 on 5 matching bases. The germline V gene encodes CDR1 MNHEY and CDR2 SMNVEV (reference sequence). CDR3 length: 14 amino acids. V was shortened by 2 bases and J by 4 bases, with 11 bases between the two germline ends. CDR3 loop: CASSLAGLGTEAFF. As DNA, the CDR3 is TGTGCCAGCAGTTTAGCAGGGCTTGGCACTGAAGCTTTCTTT.

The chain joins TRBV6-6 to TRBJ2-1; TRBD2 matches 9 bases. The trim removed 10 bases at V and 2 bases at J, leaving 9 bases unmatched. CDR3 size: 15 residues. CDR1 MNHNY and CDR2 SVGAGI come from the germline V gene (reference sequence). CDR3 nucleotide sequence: TGTGCCACCGCGTCGCGGGGGGGCCCCTACAATGAGCAGTTCTTC. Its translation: CATASRGGPYNEQFF.

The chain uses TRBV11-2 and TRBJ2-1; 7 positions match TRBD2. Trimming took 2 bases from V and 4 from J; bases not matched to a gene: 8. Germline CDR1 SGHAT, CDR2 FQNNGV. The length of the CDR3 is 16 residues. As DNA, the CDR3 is TGTGCCAGCAGCTTAACTCCAACTAGCGAATACAATGAGCAGTTCTTC. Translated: CASSLTPTSEYNEQFF.

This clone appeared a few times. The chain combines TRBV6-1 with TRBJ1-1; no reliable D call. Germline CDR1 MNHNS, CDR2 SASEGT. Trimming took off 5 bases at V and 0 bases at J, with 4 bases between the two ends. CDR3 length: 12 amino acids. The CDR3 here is CASSIMNTEAFF. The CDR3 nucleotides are TGTGCCAGCAGTATAATGAACACTGAAGCTTTCTTT.

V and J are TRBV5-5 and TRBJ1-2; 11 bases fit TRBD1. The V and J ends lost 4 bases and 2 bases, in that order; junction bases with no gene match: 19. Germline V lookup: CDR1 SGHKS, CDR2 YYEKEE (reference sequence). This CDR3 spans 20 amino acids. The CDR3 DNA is TGTGCCAGCAGCCAGGGACAGGGGGTGTCGTGGCCCCTAATGAACTATGGCTACACCTTC. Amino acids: CASSQGQGVSWPLMNYGYTF.

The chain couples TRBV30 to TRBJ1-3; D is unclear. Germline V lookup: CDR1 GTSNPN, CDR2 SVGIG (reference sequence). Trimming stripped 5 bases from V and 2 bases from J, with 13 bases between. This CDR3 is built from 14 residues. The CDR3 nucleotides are TGTGCCTGGGACTCCACACTTGCTGGAAACACCATATATTTT. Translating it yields CAWDSTLAGNTIYF.

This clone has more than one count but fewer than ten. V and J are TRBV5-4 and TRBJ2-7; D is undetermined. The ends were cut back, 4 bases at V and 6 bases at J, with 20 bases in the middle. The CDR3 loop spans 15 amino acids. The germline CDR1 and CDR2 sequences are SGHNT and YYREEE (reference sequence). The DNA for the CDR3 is TGTGCCAGCAGCCACGCGGTTTCCTCCCCTCTCGAGCAGTACTTC. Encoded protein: CASSHAVSSPLEQYF.

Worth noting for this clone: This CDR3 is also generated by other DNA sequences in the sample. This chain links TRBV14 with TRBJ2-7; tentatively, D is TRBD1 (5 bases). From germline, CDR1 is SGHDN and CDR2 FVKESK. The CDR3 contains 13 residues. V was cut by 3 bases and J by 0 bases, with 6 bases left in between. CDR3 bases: TGTGCCAGCAGCCAGGACATCTCCTACGAGCAGTACTTC. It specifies CASSQDISYEQYF.

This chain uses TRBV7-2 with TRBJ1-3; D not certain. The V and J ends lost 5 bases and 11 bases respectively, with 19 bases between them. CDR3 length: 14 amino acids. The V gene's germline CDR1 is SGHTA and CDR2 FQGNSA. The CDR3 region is CASSPHPTDSAIYF. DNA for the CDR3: TGTGCCAGCAGCCCTCACCCAACAGATTCCGCCATATATTTT.

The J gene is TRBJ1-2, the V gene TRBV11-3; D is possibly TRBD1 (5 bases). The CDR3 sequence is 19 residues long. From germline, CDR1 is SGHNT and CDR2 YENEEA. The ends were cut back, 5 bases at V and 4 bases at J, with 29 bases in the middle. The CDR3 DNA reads TGTGCCAGCAGCGAAGCCACGACAGTTTTTAAACGTCTTAGCTATGGCTACACCTTC. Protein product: CASSEATTVFKRLSYGYTF.

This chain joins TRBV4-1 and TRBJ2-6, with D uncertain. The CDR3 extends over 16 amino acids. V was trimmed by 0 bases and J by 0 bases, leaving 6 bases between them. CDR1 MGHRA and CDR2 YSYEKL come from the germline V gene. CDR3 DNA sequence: TGCGCCAGCAGCCAAGAGCAGTTCTCTGGGGCCAACGTCCTGACTTTC. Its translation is CASSQEQFSGANVLTF.

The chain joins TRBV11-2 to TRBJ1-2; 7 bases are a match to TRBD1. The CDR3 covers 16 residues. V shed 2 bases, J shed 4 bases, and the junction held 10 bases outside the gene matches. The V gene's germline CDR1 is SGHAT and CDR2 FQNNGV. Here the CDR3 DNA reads TGTGCCAGCAGCTTATGGGGGGACAGACAGGTCTATGGCTACACCTTC. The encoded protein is CASSLWGDRQVYGYTF.

CDR3 DNA sequence: TGTGCCAGCAGATCCAACAGGGAATCCCCAAATTCACCCCTCCACTTT. Protein: CASRSNRESPNSPLHF. The V call is TRBV28, the J call TRBJ1-6, with a weak D call TRBD1 (6 bases). Trimming pared 6 bases from V and 7 bases from J, leaving 19 bases between. The CDR3 totals 16 residues. The germline V gene has CDR1 MDHEN and CDR2 SYDVKM.

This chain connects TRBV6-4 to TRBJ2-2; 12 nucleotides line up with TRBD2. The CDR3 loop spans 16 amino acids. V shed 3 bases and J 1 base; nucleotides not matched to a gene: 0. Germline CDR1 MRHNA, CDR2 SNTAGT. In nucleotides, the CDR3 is TGTGCCAGCAGTGAACTAGCGGGAGGGAACACCGGGGAGCTGTTTTTT. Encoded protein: CASSELAGGNTGELFF.

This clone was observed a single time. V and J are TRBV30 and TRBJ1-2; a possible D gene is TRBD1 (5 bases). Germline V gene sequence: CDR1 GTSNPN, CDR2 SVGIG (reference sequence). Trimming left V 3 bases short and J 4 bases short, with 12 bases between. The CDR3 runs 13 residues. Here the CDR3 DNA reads TGTGCCTGGAGCTCGGGGGAGGGCTATGGCTACACCTTC. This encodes CAWSSGEGYGYTF.

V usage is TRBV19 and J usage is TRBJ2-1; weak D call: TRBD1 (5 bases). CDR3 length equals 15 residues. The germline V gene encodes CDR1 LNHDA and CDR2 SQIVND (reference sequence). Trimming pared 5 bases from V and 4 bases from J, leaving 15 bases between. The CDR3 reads CASSPTPRQYNEQFF. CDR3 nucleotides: TGTGCCAGTAGTCCAACCCCTCGACAGTACAATGAGCAGTTCTTC.

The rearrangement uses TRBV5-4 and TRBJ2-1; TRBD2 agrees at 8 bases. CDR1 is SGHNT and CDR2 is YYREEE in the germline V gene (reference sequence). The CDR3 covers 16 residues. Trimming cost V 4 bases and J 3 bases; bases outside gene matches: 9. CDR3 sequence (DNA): TGTGCCAGCAGCCACCAGGGGACTAGGAACTACAATGAGCAGTTCTTC. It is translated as CASSHQGTRNYNEQFF.